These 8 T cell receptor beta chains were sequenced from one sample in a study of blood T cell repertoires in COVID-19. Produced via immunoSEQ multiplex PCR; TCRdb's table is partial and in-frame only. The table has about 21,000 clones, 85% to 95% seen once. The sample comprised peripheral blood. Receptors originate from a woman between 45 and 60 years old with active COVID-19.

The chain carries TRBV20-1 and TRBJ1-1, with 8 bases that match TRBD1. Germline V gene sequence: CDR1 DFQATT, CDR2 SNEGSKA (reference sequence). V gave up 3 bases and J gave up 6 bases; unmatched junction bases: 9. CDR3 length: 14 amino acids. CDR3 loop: CSASRPGGLAEAFF. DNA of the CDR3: TGCAGTGCTAGTCGCCCAGGGGGCCTGGCTGAAGCTTTCTTT.

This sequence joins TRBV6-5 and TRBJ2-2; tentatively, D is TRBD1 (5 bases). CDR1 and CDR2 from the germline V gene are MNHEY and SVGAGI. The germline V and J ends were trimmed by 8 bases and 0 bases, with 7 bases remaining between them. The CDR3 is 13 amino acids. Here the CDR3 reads CASGAPNTGELFF. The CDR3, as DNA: TGTGCCAGCGGGGCACCGAACACCGGGGAGCTGTTTTTT.

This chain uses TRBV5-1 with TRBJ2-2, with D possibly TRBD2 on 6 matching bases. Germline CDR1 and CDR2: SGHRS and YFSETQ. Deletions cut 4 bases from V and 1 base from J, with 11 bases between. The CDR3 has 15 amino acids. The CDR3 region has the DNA TGCGCCAGCAGCCCAGCAGCGGGGAACACCGGGGAGCTGTTTTTT. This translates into CASSPAAGNTGELFF.

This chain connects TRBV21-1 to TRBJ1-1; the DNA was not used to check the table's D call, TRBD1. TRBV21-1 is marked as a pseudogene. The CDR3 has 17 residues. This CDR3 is CASSKGAGGELNTEAFF. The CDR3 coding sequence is TGTGCCAGCAGCAAAGGGGCAGGGGGAGAGTTGAACACTGAAGCTTTCTTT.

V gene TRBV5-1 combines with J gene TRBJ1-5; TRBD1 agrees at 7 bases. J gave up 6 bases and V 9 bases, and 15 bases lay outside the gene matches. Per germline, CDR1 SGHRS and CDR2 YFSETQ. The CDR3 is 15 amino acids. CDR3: CANTSRVQGGQPQHF. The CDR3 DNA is TGCGCCAACACCTCACGAGTGCAGGGGGGTCAGCCCCAGCATTTT.

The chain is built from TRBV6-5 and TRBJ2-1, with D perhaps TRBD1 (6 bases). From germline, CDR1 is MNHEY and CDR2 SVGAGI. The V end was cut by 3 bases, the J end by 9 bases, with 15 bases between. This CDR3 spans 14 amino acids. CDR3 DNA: TGTGCCAGCAGTTATCGCTCTTTGGGGGCTGAGCAGTTCTTC. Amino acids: CASSYRSLGAEQFF.

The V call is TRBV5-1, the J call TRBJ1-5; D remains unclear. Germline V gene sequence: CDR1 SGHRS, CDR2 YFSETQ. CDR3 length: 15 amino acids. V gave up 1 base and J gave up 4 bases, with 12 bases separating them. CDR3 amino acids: CASSLIPGGNQPQHF. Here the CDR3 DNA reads TGCGCCAGCAGCTTGATTCCCGGAGGGAATCAGCCCCAGCATTTT.

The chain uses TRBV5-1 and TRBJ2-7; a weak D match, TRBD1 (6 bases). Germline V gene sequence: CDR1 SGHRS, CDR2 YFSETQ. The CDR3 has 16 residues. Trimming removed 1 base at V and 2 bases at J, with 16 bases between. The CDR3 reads CASSLLARGDPYEQYF. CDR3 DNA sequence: TGCGCCAGCAGCTTGTTGGCCAGGGGTGACCCCTACGAGCAGTACTTC.